These 16 T cell receptor beta chains came from one sample sequenced in a study of T cells in localized non-small cell lung cancer. Profiling relied on immunoSEQ multiplex PCR, and the TCRdb table lists in-frame clones only, not all of them. The sample records under 20,000 clones, around 87% being singletons. Here the sequenced sample was peripheral blood mononuclear cells, taken before any cancer treatment. The receptors stem from a male donor at least 60 years old with stage II lung adenocarcinoma.

The V call is TRBV15, the J call TRBJ1-3, with TRBD1 as a possible D gene (5 bases). V dropped 3 bases and J dropped 1 base, with 13 bases sitting between them. Germline V gene sequence: CDR1 LNHNV, CDR2 YYDKDF (reference sequence). The CDR3 has 16 amino acids. Here the CDR3 reads CATSSGRVGSGNTIYF. In DNA form, the CDR3 reads TGTGCCACCAGCAGTGGCAGGGTAGGGTCTGGAAACACCATATATTTT.

A note on this clone: A read error is the likely source, as a far larger clone sits one nucleotide away. V usage is TRBV6-9 and J usage is TRBJ2-3; a possible D gene is TRBD2 (6 bases). The CDR3 contains 16 residues. Trimming took 5 bases from V and 2 from J, leaving 17 bases between them. Germline CDR1 and CDR2: MNHGY and SVAAGI. CDR3 region: CASSELASEVTDTQYF. The CDR3 DNA sequence: TGTGCCAGCAGTGAGTTGGCTAGCGAGGTCACAGATACGCAGTATTTT.

This clone was recorded once. The CDR3 protein is CASSWDQGNYGYTF. The CDR3 nucleotides are TGTGCCAGCAGCTGGGATCAGGGGAACTATGGCTACACCTTC. This sequence joins TRBV11-3 and TRBJ1-2, with D tentatively TRBD1 (6 bases). CDR1 and CDR2 (germline): SGHNT, YENEEA. This CDR3 is built from 14 residues. Trimming stripped 4 bases from V and 2 bases from J, with 11 bases between.

This rearrangement joins TRBV11-2 to TRBJ2-2; possible D gene TRBD2, 5 bases. Germline values: CDR1 SGHAT, CDR2 FQNNGV. The CDR3 is 13 amino acids. The germline V and J ends were trimmed by 5 bases and 4 bases, with 8 bases remaining between them. The CDR3 bases are TGTGCCAGCAGCCAACGGGGCACCGGGGAGCTGTTTTTT. This sequence encodes CASSQRGTGELFF.

For the CDR3, the DNA is TGTGCCAGCAGCTTACTGGGGGGCACGGAGACCCAGTACTTC. Translating gives CASSLLGGTETQYF. This chain uses TRBV28 with TRBJ2-5, with D perhaps being TRBD1 or TRBD2 (6 bases each). Germline V gene sequence: CDR1 MDHEN, CDR2 SYDVKM. Trimming removed 6 bases at V and 5 bases at J, with 16 bases between. This CDR3 has 14 amino acids.

The rearrangement joins TRBV2 to TRBJ1-5, with TRBD1 matching 9 bases. After removal of 6 bases from V and 2 bases from J, the junction contained 8 bases not matched to a gene. This CDR3 is built from 16 residues. CDR1 and CDR2 from the germline V gene are SNHLY and FYNNEI. The DNA for the CDR3 is TGTGCCAGCAGGGGGACAGGGACTGGGGGCAATCAGCCCCAGCATTTT. This encodes CASRGTGTGGNQPQHF.

The chain recombines TRBV27 with TRBJ2-2; D possibly corresponds to TRBD2 (6 bases). Per the germline V gene, CDR1 is MNHEY and CDR2 is SMNVEV (reference sequence). Trimming cost V 8 bases and J 0 bases, with 10 bases left between them. The CDR3 has 14 residues. CDR3 sequence: CASEGLANTGELFF. As DNA, the CDR3 is TGTGCCAGCGAGGGACTTGCGAACACCGGGGAGCTGTTTTTT.

V gene TRBV18 combines with J gene TRBJ2-1, with a tentative D call TRBD2 (5 bases). Germline loops: CDR1 KGHSH, CDR2 LQKENI. Trimming took 1 base from V and 8 from J, leaving 6 bases between them. The CDR3 contains 12 residues. The CDR3 here is CASSPRRDEQFF. Written as DNA, the CDR3 is TGTGCCAGCTCACCACGGCGGGATGAGCAGTTCTTC.

CDR3 in DNA: TGTGCCAGCAGTTTCCGGGGAAACACCATATATTTT. Amino acids: CASSFRGNTIYF. The rearrangement uses TRBV28 and TRBJ1-3; D unclear. With 3 bases removed from V and 4 bases from J, the gap between germline ends came to 4 bases. Germline values: CDR1 MDHEN, CDR2 SYDVKM. There are 12 residues in the CDR3.

This clone was observed a few times. This rearrangement joins TRBV4-1 to TRBJ1-5, with a possible D match to TRBD1 (5 bases). V shed 2 bases and J shed 10 bases, with 18 bases lying between them. This CDR3 is 15 amino acids long. The germline gives CDR1 MGHRA, CDR2 YSYEKL. The CDR3 loop reads CASSQPLSQGEPQHF. The CDR3 DNA reads TGCGCCAGCAGCCAACCTCTTTCCCAGGGTGAACCCCAGCATTTT.

The J gene is TRBJ1-3, the V gene TRBV29-1, with D possibly TRBD1 on 5 matching bases. Germline V lookup: CDR1 SQVTM, CDR2 ANQGSEA. V lost 2 bases to trimming and J lost 3 bases, with 11 bases between them. The CDR3 totals 14 residues. The CDR3 protein is CSVELGTGGNTIYF. The CDR3 nucleotides are TGCAGCGTTGAATTAGGGACGGGTGGAAACACCATATATTTT.

The CDR3 here is CASSSSLAGVKNIQYF. The CDR3 DNA reads as TGTGCCAGCAGTTCCTCACTAGCGGGAGTAAAAAACATTCAGTACTTC. The chain has TRBV6-6 and TRBJ2-4; 11 positions match TRBD2. This CDR3 is built from 16 residues. The V gene end was trimmed by 4 bases and the J gene end by 4 bases; junction bases not matched to a gene: 6. CDR1 is MNHNY, CDR2 SVGAGI, per germline (reference sequence).

The rearrangement links TRBV13 to TRBJ2-7; 7 nucleotides agree with TRBD1. The length of the CDR3 is 15 residues. Trimming cost V 5 bases and J 7 bases; bases outside gene matches: 14. Germline CDR1 reads PRHDT; CDR2 reads FYEKMQ (reference sequence). Here the CDR3 DNA reads TGTGCCAGCAGCCCACCGACACAGGGGAAAGGGGAGCAGTACTTC. Translation: CASSPPTQGKGEQYF. The entire variable domain, with the rest obtained from reference TRBV13 and TRBJ2-7, is as follows: AAGVIQSPRHLIKEKRETATLKCYPIPRHDTVYWYQQGPGQDPQFLISFYEKMQSDKGSIPDRFSAQQFSDYHSELNMSSLELGDSALYFCASSPPTQGKGEQYFGPGTRLTVT.

The chain uses TRBV25-1 and TRBJ2-3; 10 bases are a match to TRBD2. The germline CDR1 and CDR2 sequences are MGHDK and SYGVNS. The CDR3 spans 14 residues. Unmatched junction bases numbered 5, after V lost 7 bases and J lost 4 bases. CDR3 protein: CASTSGSGADTQYF. The CDR3 DNA reads TGTGCCAGCACTAGCGGGAGTGGCGCAGATACGCAGTATTTT.

CDR3 DNA: TGTGCCACCCTCGACCGGACTGAAGCTTTCTTT. This translates into CATLDRTEAFF. The rearrangement links TRBV19 to TRBJ1-1; D remains unclear. Trimming took 10 bases from V and 5 from J, leaving 11 bases between them. This CDR3 contains 11 residues. Germline values: CDR1 LNHDA, CDR2 SQIVND (reference sequence). Full variable domain (missing parts from reference TRBV19 and TRBJ1-1): DGGITQSPKYLFRKEGQNVTLSCEQNLNHDAMYWYRQDPGQGLRLIYYSQIVNDFQKGDIAEGYSVSREKKESFPLTVTSAQKNPTAFYLCATLDRTEAFFGQGTRLTVV.

In its sample, this clone was seen a few times. The chain has TRBV28 and TRBJ2-7; D is possibly TRBD2 (5 bases). The germline CDR1 and CDR2 sequences are MDHEN and SYDVKM. V lost 6 bases and J lost 0, with 15 bases in between. The CDR3 extends over 15 amino acids. The CDR3 nucleotides read TGTGCCAGCAGCAAGGCCGGGGTAGTCTCCTACGAGCAGTACTTC. Its protein product is CASSKAGVVSYEQYF.